Listed here are 9 T cell receptor beta chains from one sample, sequenced in a study of OX40 agonist ivuxolimab in advanced cancers. Repertoires were generated with immunoSEQ multiplex PCR, while TCRdb's copy carries only in-frame clones and drops some. The sample shows just over 95,000 clones, around 85% of them seen only once. The specimen comprised CD4+ or CD8+ T cells sorted from blood, sampled in a trial of the OX40 agonist ivuxolimab. The origin of the receptors is an adult with an advanced solid tumor such as melanoma, head and neck, liver or kidney cancer.

The chain combines TRBV5-8 with TRBJ2-5, with 14 bases fitting TRBD2. Germline V gives CDR1 SGHTS, CDR2 YDEGEE. The trim removed 3 bases at V and 4 bases at J, leaving 8 bases unmatched. The CDR3 runs 17 residues. CDR3 sequence (DNA): TGTGCCAGCAGCTCTGGACTAGCGGGAGGCAGGCGAGAGACCCAGTACTTC. Protein sequence: CASSSGLAGGRRETQYF.

V and J are TRBV27 and TRBJ2-7; 10 bases align to TRBD2. Germline CDR1 is MNHEY and CDR2 is SMNVEV (reference sequence). The trim removed 6 bases at V and 5 bases at J, leaving 7 bases unmatched. There are 14 residues in the CDR3. The CDR3: CASSLLAGVNEQYF. The CDR3 DNA sequence: TGTGCCAGCAGCCTTCTAGCGGGAGTGAACGAGCAGTACTTC.

The chain links TRBV7-3 to TRBJ2-1; 8 bases match TRBD1. V shed 3 bases and J 7 bases; nucleotides not matched to a gene: 8. The CDR3 spans 15 residues. CDR1 and CDR2 from the germline V gene are SGHTA and FQGTGA. CDR3 in amino acids: CASSFGQGVLNEQFF. Here the CDR3 DNA reads TGTGCCAGCAGCTTCGGACAGGGAGTTTTGAATGAGCAGTTCTTC.

The table lists this clone with a count of one. The V call is TRBV7-2, the J call TRBJ2-3; D is perhaps TRBD1 (5 bases). Germline V gene sequence: CDR1 SGHTA, CDR2 FQGNSA. Trimming stripped 0 bases from V and 1 base from J, with 23 bases between. The CDR3 sequence is 20 residues long. This CDR3 is CASSLALLTGSRVRTDTQYF. The DNA of the CDR3 is TGTGCCAGCAGCTTAGCACTTCTTACAGGTTCTCGGGTCCGCACAGATACGCAGTATTTT.

The chain couples TRBV6-5 to TRBJ2-2; D not certain. V was pared by 6 bases and J by 4 bases, with 15 bases between. The germline CDR1 and CDR2 sequences are MNHEY and SVGAGI. CDR3 length: 15 amino acids. The CDR3 coding sequence is TGTGCCAGCAGCTCTACCCAGGCACTCACCGGGGAGCTGTTTTTT. This translates into CASSSTQALTGELFF.

The rearrangement uses TRBV28 and TRBJ2-3; D remains unclear. The CDR3 loop spans 14 amino acids. Between the trimmed V and J ends, which lost 3 bases and 2 bases, there was a span of 9 bases. In germline, CDR1 is MDHEN, CDR2 SYDVKM. The CDR3 region is CASSFRRNTDTQYF. DNA for the CDR3: TGTGCCAGCAGTTTCAGGAGAAACACAGATACGCAGTATTTT.

The chain couples TRBV10-3 to TRBJ2-3; 13 positions agree with TRBD2. With V trimmed by 6 bases and J by 2 bases, 8 bases remained unmatched. This CDR3 has 17 residues. The germline CDR1 and CDR2 sequences are ENHRY and SYGVKD. CDR3 bases: TGTGCCATCAGACCCTCCGGGACTAGCGGGACCACAGATACGCAGTATTTT. Translating it yields CAIRPSGTSGTTDTQYF.

The chain has TRBV7-2 and TRBJ1-2; D gene uncertain. This CDR3 region has 16 residues. Germline CDR1 SGHTA, CDR2 FQGNSA. V gave up 3 bases and J gave up 1 base, with 15 bases separating them. This CDR3 reads CASSFKWGGNNYGYTF. The CDR3 nucleotides read TGTGCCAGCAGCTTTAAATGGGGAGGGAATAACTATGGCTACACCTTC.

The chain has TRBV30 and TRBJ2-1; 12 bases line up with TRBD2. Losses at the gene ends were 5 bases for V and 7 bases for J; bases not matched to a gene: 6. The V gene's germline CDR1 is GTSNPN and CDR2 SVGIG (reference sequence). The CDR3 extends over 14 amino acids. The CDR3 DNA sequence: TGTGCCTGGTCGGGACTAGCGGGCAAGAATGAGCAGTTCTTC. Its protein product is CAWSGLAGKNEQFF. The variable domain in full, completed from reference TRBV30 and TRBJ2-1, reads SQTIHQWPATLVQPVGSPLSLECTVEGTSNPNLYWYRQAAGRGLQLLFYSVGIGQISSEVPQNLSASRPQDRQFILSSKKLLLSDSGFYLCAWSGLAGKNEQFFGPGTRLTVL.